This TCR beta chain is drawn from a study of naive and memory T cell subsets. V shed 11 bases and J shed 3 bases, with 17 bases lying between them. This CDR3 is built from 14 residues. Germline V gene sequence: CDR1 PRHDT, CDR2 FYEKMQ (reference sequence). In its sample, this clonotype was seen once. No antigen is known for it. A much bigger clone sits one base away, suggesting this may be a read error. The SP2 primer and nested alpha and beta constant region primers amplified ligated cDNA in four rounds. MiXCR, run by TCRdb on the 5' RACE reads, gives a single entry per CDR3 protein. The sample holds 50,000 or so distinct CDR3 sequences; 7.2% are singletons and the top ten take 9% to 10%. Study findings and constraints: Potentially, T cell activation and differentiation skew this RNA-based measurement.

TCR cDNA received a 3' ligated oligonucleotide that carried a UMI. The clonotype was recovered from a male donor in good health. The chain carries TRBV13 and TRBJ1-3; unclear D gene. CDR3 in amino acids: CAAAGELGGNTIYF. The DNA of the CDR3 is TGTGCCGCCGCTGGGGAACTGGGTGGAAACACCATATATTTT.